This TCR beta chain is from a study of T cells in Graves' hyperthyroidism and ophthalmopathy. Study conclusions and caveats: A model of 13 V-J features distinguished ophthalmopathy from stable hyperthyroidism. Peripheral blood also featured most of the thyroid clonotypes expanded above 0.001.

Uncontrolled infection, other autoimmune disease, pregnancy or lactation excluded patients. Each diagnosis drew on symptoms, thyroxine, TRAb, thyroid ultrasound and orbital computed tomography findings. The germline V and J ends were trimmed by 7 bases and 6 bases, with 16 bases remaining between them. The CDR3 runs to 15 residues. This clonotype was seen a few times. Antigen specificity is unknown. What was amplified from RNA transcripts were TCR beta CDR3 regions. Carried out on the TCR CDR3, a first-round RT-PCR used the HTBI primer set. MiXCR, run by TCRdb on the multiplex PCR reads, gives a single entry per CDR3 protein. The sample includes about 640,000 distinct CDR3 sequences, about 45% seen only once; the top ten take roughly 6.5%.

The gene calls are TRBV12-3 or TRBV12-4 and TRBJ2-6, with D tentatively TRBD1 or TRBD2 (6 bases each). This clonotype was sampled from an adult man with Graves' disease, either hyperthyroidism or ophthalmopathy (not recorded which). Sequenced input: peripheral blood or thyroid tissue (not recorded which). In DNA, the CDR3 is TGTGCCAGCACGGGGGCTGCATCTCAGGCCAACGTCCTGACTTTC. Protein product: CASTGAASQANVLTF.